This T cell receptor (beta chain) was found in a study of technical replicates of blood from a handful of donors. The CDR3 extends over 12 amino acids. Germline V lookup: CDR1 MNHEY, CDR2 SVGAGI. V was pared by 6 bases and J by 8 bases, with 10 bases between. Here immunoSEQ multiplex PCR was the method, and the copy in TCRdb shows in-frame clones only, minus some. The table has tens of thousands of clones, 93% seen once. This clone was observed once. The TCR originated in a human donor in good health. The sample was T cells isolated from PBMCs. V and J are TRBV6-5 and TRBJ2-2; D call uncertain. The DNA for the CDR3 is TGTGCCAGCAGACTCAATGAGGGGGAGCTGTTTTTT. Its translation is CASRLNEGELFF.